This TCR beta chain was observed in a study of shared clonotypes between healthy human individuals. Whole-study findings and limits: As a rule, naive subsets had a larger estimated richness than memory subsets. Inspection by rarefaction showed sorted-subset sequencing to be incomplete despite large depth.

The sorted-subset replicate PCRs were given 200 ng DNA, which is 31,000 or so T cell genomes. Repertoires were generated with immunoSEQ multiplex PCR, while TCRdb's copy carries only in-frame clones and drops some. The sample has more than 1,200,000 clones, around 98.5% seen once. V was shortened by 3 bases and J by 5 bases, with 7 bases between the two germline ends. Germline loops: CDR1 SEHNR, CDR2 FQNEAQ (reference sequence). The CDR3 is 12 amino acids. Comment on this clone: As yet, its antigen is unknown.

V gene TRBV7-9 combines with J gene TRBJ1-2, with D unresolved. Input material: naive CD4+ T cells sorted from blood. Subset described: CD45RA+ positively selected. The TCR comes from a young man in good health. The CDR3 is CASSLEAYGYTF. The DNA of the CDR3 is TGTGCCAGCAGCTTGGAGGCTTATGGCTACACCTTC.